This T cell receptor beta chain was recovered during a study of blood T cell repertoires in COVID-19. Original processing notes: The assay estimated nucleated cells by amplifying reference gene primers. TCRdb's copy holds only in-frame clones and misses some; the assay was immunoSEQ multiplex PCR. The V and J calls and clone size were taken over from that table, and D and trimming were inferred from the DNA. The repertoire consists of 360,000 or so clones, with 88% occurring once and the leading ten covering just over 1%. V was trimmed by 6 bases and J by 2 bases, leaving 9 bases between them. Germline CDR1 SEHNR, CDR2 FQNEAQ (reference sequence). This CDR3 has 13 residues.

The sequence was collected from a woman aged 25 to 45 who had been exposed to COVID-19. The rearrangement joins TRBV7-9 to TRBJ2-3, with D maybe TRBD2 (5 bases). Sequenced: PBMCs or T cells enriched from blood (not recorded which). CDR3 sequence (DNA): TGTGCCAGCAGTGGGAGCTTCACAGATACGCAGTATTTT. Translation: CASSGSFTDTQYF.